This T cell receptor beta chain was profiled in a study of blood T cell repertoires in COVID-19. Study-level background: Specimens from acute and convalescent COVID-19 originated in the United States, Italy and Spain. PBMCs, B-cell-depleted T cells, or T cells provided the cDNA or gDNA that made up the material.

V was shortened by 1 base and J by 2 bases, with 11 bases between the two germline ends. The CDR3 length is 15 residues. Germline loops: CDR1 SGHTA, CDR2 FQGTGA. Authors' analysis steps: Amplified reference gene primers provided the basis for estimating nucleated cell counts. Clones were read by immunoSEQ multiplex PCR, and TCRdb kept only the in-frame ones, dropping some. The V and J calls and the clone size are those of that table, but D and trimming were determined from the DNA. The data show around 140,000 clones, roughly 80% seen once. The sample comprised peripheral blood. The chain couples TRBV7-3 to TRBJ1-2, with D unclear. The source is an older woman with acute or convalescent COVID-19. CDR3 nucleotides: TGTGCCAGCAGCTTAAACGGCCGGGGAAACTATGGCTACACCTTC. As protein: CASSLNGRGNYGYTF.